This T cell receptor beta chain was retrieved from a study of T cells in Graves' hyperthyroidism and ophthalmopathy (dated by TCRdb to the late 2010s). In the study overall: Peripheral blood samples were taken at the time of initial diagnosis, prior to any treatment. TCR V-J signatures able to tell the groups apart were searched for in a discovery cohort of 95 to 100 patients, of whom about 40 had Graves' ophthalmopathy and more than 55 had stable Graves' hyperthyroidism. Prospective prediction of ophthalmopathy was tested in an independent validation cohort of approximately 19 hyperthyroidism patients and roughly 16 patients who later progressed to ophthalmopathy. The roughly 91 discovery patients were randomly split 7:3 into training and test sets. Thyroid tissue and blood T-cell repertoires from more than five Graves' hyperthyroidism patients were also compared in the study. Once sampling was done, hyperthyroidism patients were given methimazole at a starting dose of 30 mg daily, whereas ophthalmopathy patients were given high-dose intravenous methylprednisolone. TCR Vbeta CDR3 sequencing of 120 to 150 peripheral blood samples (more than 40 ophthalmopathy, 75 to 85 hyperthyroidism and some 17 progressor patients) is reported in the paper.

Study-wide findings and limitations: A 13 V-J signature model separated ophthalmopathy from stable hyperthyroidism, with 87.88% sensitivity and about 81% specificity in cross-validation and 80%/75% in testing. Sample size was not statistically predetermined, and blinding of investigators to group allocation was not performed. Most expanded thyroid clonotypes (frequency above 0.001) were also detected in blood, a finding suggesting that blood repertoires may reflect thyroid immune responses. In validation, the model predicted progression to ophthalmopathy with 65% to 71% sensitivity and less than 80% specificity, a median of roughly seven months before onset.

Of note for this clonotype: Which antigen it targets is not known. No much larger clonotype is one base removed from it; base qualities were not supplied.

From the cysteine through the phenylalanine, the CDR3 covers 18 amino acids. This entry keeps only the CDR3 DNA: 54 bases, framed from base 1. CDR1 and CDR2 are drawn from the germline V gene: SGHDT, YYEEEE. V is cut back by 3 bases and J by 3 bases, with 13 bases in the junction unmatched. The TCR beta CDR3 regions were amplified from RNA transcripts. A first-round RT-PCR of the TCR CDR3 used the HTBI primer set with the Qiagen OneStep RT-PCR kit. The libraries were constructed in a second round of multiplex PCR and then size-selected and purified. Sequencing of the libraries was done on an Illumina HiSeq2000 using paired-end 100 bp reads. Regarding the original processing steps: SOAPnuke was used to process the raw data, removing reads that contained adapters or uncalled bases, had a mean Phred below 15, or lacked an exact match to the constant primer or identifier. High-quality paired reads were merged using COPE v1.2.5, and each unique nucleotide sequence was defined as a clonotype. Clonotypes were aligned to IMGT TRBV, TRBD and TRBJ reference segments using MiTCR v1.1. The analysis was restricted to V-J combinations with a frequency above 0.0001, which together covered 99.2% of the repertoires. A TCS score was defined as the ratio between F50 (clonal expansion) and ExV (chaos), using BLOSUM62-based TCRdist between CDR3 peptides within each V-J. Welch's t-statistics and random forest reduced roughly 530 V-J features to 13, which were used in a naive Bayes classifier (R e1071). TCRdb reprocessed the public reads (quality trimming at Q25 with fastp, clone calling with MiXCR) and kept in-frame beta chains. Rows with a matching CDR3 protein are joined into one entry that keeps the most common DNA and genes. These V and J calls derive from TCRdb rather than the authors' analysis. Counted in this sample were about 570,000 distinct CDR3 sequences; about 14% of them appeared once. The top ten constitute approximately 13% of the sample.

Stable Graves' hyperthyroidism was defined as no progression to ophthalmopathy during 18 months of follow-up. Hyperthyroidism patients were aged 18 to 65 years and newly diagnosed, with disease duration of less than 2 months. Patients with uncontrolled infections, other autoimmune diseases, pregnancy or lactation were excluded. Diagnoses were established on the basis of clinical symptoms, serum thyroxine and TRAb, thyroid ultrasound, and orbital computed tomography. PBMCs were isolated from about 10 ml of fresh peripheral blood by Ficoll-Paque density gradient centrifugation. Total RNA was extracted using Trizol reagent, and RNA quality was assessed on an Agilent 2100 Bioanalyzer.

The sequence derives from a woman in her forties with Graves' hyperthyroidism. This chain is built from TRBV5-6 and TRBJ2-2, and 8 junction bases match TRBD1. Source material: blood. The CDR3 here reads CASSYTPDRDKDTGELFF. The DNA reads TGTGCCAGCAGCTACACTCCGGACAGGGATAAAGACACCGGGGAGCTGTTTTTT.